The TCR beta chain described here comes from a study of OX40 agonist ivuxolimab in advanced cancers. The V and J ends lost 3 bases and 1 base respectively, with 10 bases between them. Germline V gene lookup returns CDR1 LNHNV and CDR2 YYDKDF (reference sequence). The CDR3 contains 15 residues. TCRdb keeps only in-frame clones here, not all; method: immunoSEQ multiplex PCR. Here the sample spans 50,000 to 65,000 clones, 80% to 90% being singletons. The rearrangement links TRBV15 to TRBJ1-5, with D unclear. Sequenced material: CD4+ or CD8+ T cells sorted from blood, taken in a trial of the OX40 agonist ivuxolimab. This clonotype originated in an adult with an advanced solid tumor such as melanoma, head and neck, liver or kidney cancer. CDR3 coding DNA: TGTGCCACCAGCAGCCAAAAAATAAGCAATCAGCCCCAGCATTTT. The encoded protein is CATSSQKISNQPQHF. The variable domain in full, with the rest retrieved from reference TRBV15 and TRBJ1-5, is DAMVIQNPRYQVTQFGKPVTLSCSQTLNHNVMYWYQQKSSQAPKLLFHYYDKDFNNEADTPDNFQSRRPNTSFCFLDIRSPGLGDTAMYLCATSSQKISNQPQHFGDGTRLSIL.